This record looks at one TCR beta chain sequence and its context. The method was immunoSEQ multiplex PCR; TCRdb's version includes in-frame clones alone and lacks a portion of them. The sample comprises more than 300,000 clones, around 90% of which are singletons, and about 18% rests with the top ten. V was pared by 7 bases and J by 4 bases, with 22 bases between. CDR1 and CDR2 from the germline V gene are LNHDA and SQIVND (reference sequence). The CDR3 runs 17 residues. The record originates from a study of blood T cell repertoires in COVID-19. Grouping used clinical history reported by participants in a survey and questionnaire.

Sequenced: PBMCs or T cells enriched from blood (not recorded which). The TCR was taken from a woman aged 30 to 39 who had recovered from COVID-19. This chain connects TRBV19 to TRBJ2-2; D possibly corresponds to TRBD2 (5 bases). CDR3 sequence reads: CASTPPGGLGTTGELFF. As DNA, the CDR3 is TGTGCCAGTACTCCGCCAGGCGGGCTAGGAACCACCGGGGAGCTGTTTTTT.